Presented here are 5 T cell receptor beta chains from one specimen sequenced in a study of T cells in Graves' hyperthyroidism and ophthalmopathy. TCR beta CDR3 sequences were amplified from RNA transcripts. The primer set for the first-round RT-PCR of the TCR CDR3 was HTBI. Using its own MiXCR run on the multiplex PCR reads, TCRdb lists one record per CDR3 protein. The sample lists a few hundred thousand distinct CDR3 sequences, approximately 13% seen once, with roughly 35% in the top ten. Source material: blood. These receptors all stem from a woman aged 40 to 49 with Graves' ophthalmopathy.

The chain is built from TRBV7-2 and TRBJ2-7; D gene uncertain. This CDR3 is 14 amino acids long. Between the trimmed V and J ends, which lost 0 bases and 1 base, there was a span of 7 bases. Germline lookup yields CDR1 SGHTA and CDR2 FQGNSA. The CDR3 reads CASSLAGRSYEQYF. CDR3 in DNA: TGTGCCAGCAGCTTAGCAGGCCGTTCCTACGAGCAGTACTTC.

The chain uses TRBV12-3 or TRBV12-4 and TRBJ2-1; 8 nucleotides align to TRBD1. There are 14 residues in the CDR3. After removal of 0 bases from V and 9 bases from J, the junction contained 4 bases not matched to a gene. For the CDR3, the DNA is TGTGCCAGCAGTTTAGCCGGACAGGGTAGTGAGCAGTTCTTC. This encodes CASSLAGQGSEQFF.

V usage is TRBV7-8 and J usage is TRBJ2-1; D gene uncertain. This CDR3 has 16 residues. Trimming shortened V by 5 bases and J by 4 bases, and 18 bases separated the two germline ends. The V gene's germline CDR1 is SGHVS and CDR2 FQNEAQ. CDR3 amino acids: CASSRLTSPVYNEQFF. In DNA, the CDR3 is TGTGCCAGCAGCCGACTGACATCACCGGTATACAATGAGCAGTTCTTC.

V gene TRBV19 combines with J gene TRBJ2-6; tentative D call: TRBD1 (6 bases). Germline CDR1 reads LNHDA; CDR2 reads SQIVND (reference sequence). V was trimmed by 1 base and J by 2 bases, leaving 15 bases between them. The CDR3 loop spans 18 amino acids. CDR3 sequence reads: CASSIAGQGTPGANVLTF. DNA of the CDR3: TGTGCCAGTAGTATAGCAGGGCAGGGGACCCCTGGGGCCAACGTCCTGACTTTC.

The sample holds many counts of this clonotype. The gene calls are TRBV30 and TRBJ2-5, with a possible D match to TRBD2 (5 bases). Per the germline V gene, CDR1 is GTSNPN and CDR2 is SVGIG (reference sequence). This CDR3 comprises 12 residues. The V gene lost 1 base and the J gene lost 5 bases, with 8 bases spanning the gap. CDR3 sequence reads: CAWSGGGETQYF. The CDR3 bases are TGTGCCTGGAGTGGAGGAGGTGAGACCCAGTACTTC.